The clone carrying this T cell receptor (beta chain) was recorded many times. Its antigen is still unknown. The data were taken from a study of neurological immune-mediated disorders. Documented time point: longitudinal time-point 2. Unsorted libraries used 2 million PBMCs kept at -80 degrees C. Study results and caveats: TCR clonal expansion peaked in HTLV-1-associated myelopathy patients and was lowest in multiple sclerosis patients.

Trimming removed 11 bases from V and 2 bases from J, with 9 bases in between. This CDR3 is built from 12 residues. Germline-derived CDR1 and CDR2 are SEHNR and FQNEAQ (reference sequence). TCRdb reprocessed the 5' RACE reads via MiXCR and lists one record per CDR3 protein. The table shows 70,000 to 95,000 distinct CDR3 sequences, with about 13% occurring only once. The source material was PBMCs. The source is a female donor with HTLV-1-associated myelopathy (HAM/TSP). This chain connects TRBV7-9 to TRBJ2-2; D unclear. In nucleotides, the CDR3 is TGTGCCCCCAGCAGAAACACCGGGGAGCTGTTTTTT. Translated: CAPSRNTGELFF.